The source of this TCR beta chain is a study of response to subunit inactivated influenza vaccine. Study outcomes and limitations: There was a suggestion from the authors that each seasonal influenza vaccination recruits few new T cells.

Ten or more counts support this clonotype. Its antigen is undetermined. TCRdb analysed the RT-PCR reads with MiXCR anew, one entry per CDR3 protein. The table lists 500,000 to 550,000 distinct CDR3 sequences, 6.5% to 8% of them singletons. Trimming took 7 bases from V and 6 from J, leaving 15 bases between them. The germline gives CDR1 MDHEN, CDR2 SYDVKM. There are 13 residues in the CDR3. The sample was PBMCs from blood, taken roughly 24 months after vaccination. V gene TRBV28 combines with J gene TRBJ2-5; TRBD2 is a possible D gene (6 bases). The clonotype comes from a man between 50 and 70 years old who received an inactivated influenza vaccine. The CDR3: CASTNPGEQTQYF. In DNA form, the CDR3 reads TGTGCCAGCACCAATCCGGGGGAGCAGACCCAGTACTTC.